Shown below are 17 T cell receptor beta chains from a single sample sequenced in a study of T cells in localized non-small cell lung cancer. TCRdb keeps only in-frame clones here, not all; method: immunoSEQ multiplex PCR. The sample yields fewer than 25,000 clones, around nine tenths seen once. Sequences were derived from peripheral blood, sampled before any cancer treatment. The source is a male donor aged 60 or over with stage I lung adenocarcinoma.

V gene TRBV19 combines with J gene TRBJ1-1; weak D call: TRBD1 (6 bases). The CDR3 is 14 residues long. V dropped 3 bases and J dropped 6 bases, with 14 bases sitting between them. Per the germline V gene, CDR1 is LNHDA and CDR2 is SQIVND (reference sequence). The chain's CDR3 is CASSILSPGAEAFF. Here the CDR3 DNA reads TGTGCCAGTAGTATCCTTTCCCCAGGGGCTGAAGCTTTCTTT.

This clone was counted only a few times. The V and J genes are TRBV11-2 and TRBJ2-7; D is perhaps TRBD1 or TRBD2 (6 bases each). CDR3 size: 17 residues. Germline assignment: CDR1 SGHAT and CDR2 FQNNGV. V lost 1 base and J lost 4, with 20 bases in between. Here the CDR3 DNA reads TGTGCCAGCAGCTTAGGGCCCGGGGGCGGGAATCTATACGAGCAGTACTTC. This translates into CASSLGPGGGNLYEQYF.

The chain is built from TRBV11-2 and TRBJ1-5, with TRBD1 matching over 9 bases. V shed 1 base, J shed 11 bases, and the junction held 6 bases outside the gene matches. CDR3 length: 14 amino acids. Germline CDR1 and CDR2: SGHAT and FQNNGV. The CDR3 is CASSLGQGGVAQHF. The CDR3 DNA reads as TGTGCCAGCAGCTTAGGACAGGGGGGAGTAGCCCAGCATTTT.

The CDR3 here is CASSLGEYRESPLHF. Here the CDR3 DNA reads TGTGCCAGCAGCTTAGGAGAGTACAGGGAATCACCCCTCCACTTT. The chain employs TRBV11-2 and TRBJ1-6; D possibly corresponds to TRBD1 (6 bases). CDR1 SGHAT and CDR2 FQNNGV come from the germline V gene. The V end lost 1 base, the J end lost 10 bases, and 14 bases lay between the germline ends. The CDR3 is 15 residues long.

The chain employs TRBV28 and TRBJ2-5, with 8 bases that match TRBD1. From germline, CDR1 is MDHEN and CDR2 SYDVKM. CDR3 length: 16 amino acids. V lost 6 bases to trimming and J lost 7 bases; unmatched junction nucleotides: 16. CDR3 in amino acids: CASSPHLGTGRPTQYF. Written as DNA, the CDR3 is TGTGCCAGCAGCCCCCACTTAGGGACAGGTCGCCCGACCCAGTACTTC. The full variable domain, in which reference TRBV28 and TRBJ2-5 provide the parts outside the CDR3, is DVKVTQSSRYLVKRTGEKVFLECVQDMDHENMFWYRQDPGLGLRLIYFSYDVKMKEKGDIPEGYSVSREKKERFSLILESASTNQTSMYLCASSPHLGTGRPTQYFGPGTRLLVL.

The CDR3, as DNA: TGCGCCAGCAGTGAATCATACAATGAGCAGTTCTTC. Translation: CASSESYNEQFF. The chain uses TRBV10-2 and TRBJ2-1; no firm D call. Per the germline V gene, CDR1 is WSHSY and CDR2 is SAAADI. The germline V and J ends were trimmed by 3 bases and 4 bases, with 4 bases remaining between them. The CDR3 is 12 residues long.

The genes are TRBV5-6 and TRBJ2-2; perhaps TRBD1 as D (6 bases). Trimming shortened V by 4 bases and J by 2 bases, and 12 bases separated the two germline ends. CDR1 is SGHDT and CDR2 is YYEEEE in the germline V gene. The CDR3 covers 15 residues. The CDR3 is CASSHVDSNTGELFF. Here the CDR3 DNA reads TGTGCCAGCAGCCACGTGGACAGTAACACCGGGGAGCTGTTTTTT. Full variable domain (outside the CDR3, taken from reference TRBV5-6 and TRBJ2-2): DAGVTQSPTHLIKTRGQQVTLRCSPKSGHDTVSWYQQALGQGPQFIFQYYEEEERQRGNFPDRFSGHQFPNYSSELNVNALLLGDSALYLCASSHVDSNTGELFFGEGSRLTVL.

The chain is built from TRBV5-6 and TRBJ1-1, with TRBD1 matching over 7 bases. Trimming at V came to 2 bases and at J to 0 bases, leaving 4 bases not matched to a gene. The CDR3 totals 15 residues. Germline lookup yields CDR1 SGHDT and CDR2 YYEEEE. CDR3 region: CASSLGGQMNTEAFF. In DNA, the CDR3 is TGTGCCAGCAGCTTAGGGGGACAGATGAACACTGAAGCTTTCTTT.

This chain links TRBV6-1 with TRBJ2-1, with 9 bases matching TRBD1. Germline V gene lookup returns CDR1 MNHNS and CDR2 SASEGT. The CDR3 covers 14 residues. With 6 bases clipped from V and 2 bases from J, the junction kept 2 bases outside the gene matches. The CDR3 DNA follows: TGTGCCAGCAGCACAGGGGGCACCTACAATGAGCAGTTCTTC. It translates to CASSTGGTYNEQFF.

This chain links TRBV15 with TRBJ2-2; D ambiguous. V was shortened by 3 bases and J by 8 bases, with 7 bases between the two germline ends. CDR3 size: 12 residues. CDR1 LNHNV and CDR2 YYDKDF come from the germline V gene (reference sequence). CDR3 nucleotide sequence: TGTGCCACCAGCAGGCTAGGGGGGGAGCTGTTTTTT. Translated, it gives CATSRLGGELFF. Combining the CDR3 with reference TRBV15 and TRBJ2-2 gives the whole variable domain DAMVIQNPRYQVTQFGKPVTLSCSQTLNHNVMYWYQQKSSQAPKLLFHYYDKDFNNEADTPDNFQSRRPNTSFCFLDIRSPGLGDTAMYLCATSRLGGELFFGEGSRLTVL.

The gene calls are TRBV5-6 and TRBJ1-3, with a tentative D call TRBD1 (6 bases). CDR3 size: 16 residues. V dropped 4 bases and J dropped 3 bases, with 17 bases sitting between them. The germline V gene encodes CDR1 SGHDT and CDR2 YYEEEE. This CDR3 is CASSLRGAIIGNTIYF. CDR3 DNA sequence: TGTGCCAGCAGCCTGCGGGGGGCTATTATTGGAAACACCATATATTTT.

The rearrangement uses TRBV4-3 and TRBJ2-2, with D perhaps TRBD1 or TRBD2 (5 bases each). The CDR3 covers 15 residues. Trimming took 3 bases from V and 3 from J, leaving 11 bases between them. CDR1 is LGHNA and CDR2 is YSLEER in the germline V gene. This chain's CDR3 is CASSHDGTHTGELFF. CDR3 sequence (DNA): TGCGCCAGCAGCCATGACGGGACGCACACCGGGGAGCTGTTTTTT.

The V and J genes are TRBV19 and TRBJ2-3, with 15 positions matching TRBD2. Unmatched junction bases numbered 5, after V lost 5 bases and J lost 2 bases. Germline-derived CDR1 and CDR2 are LNHDA and SQIVND (reference sequence). The CDR3 extends over 17 amino acids. CDR3 amino acids: CASSWGLAGGYTDTQYF. In nucleotides, the CDR3 is TGTGCCAGTAGTTGGGGACTAGCGGGGGGTTACACAGATACGCAGTATTTT.

The chain employs TRBV5-1 and TRBJ1-6, with TRBD1 identical over 7 bases. Germline V gene sequence: CDR1 SGHRS, CDR2 YFSETQ. V trimming: 4 bases; J trimming: 5 bases; junction bases outside the gene matches: 18. The CDR3 runs to 19 residues. CDR3 sequence reads: CASSPAWGRAGTDNSPLHF. The CDR3 DNA is TGCGCCAGCAGCCCCGCTTGGGGCCGCGCCGGGACAGATAATTCACCCCTCCACTTT.

V is TRBV7-9 and J is TRBJ2-1, with 11 bases identical to TRBD2. The CDR3 runs to 18 residues. The V gene end was trimmed by 3 bases and the J gene end by 8 bases; junction bases not matched to a gene: 15. Germline CDR1 SEHNR, CDR2 FQNEAQ (reference sequence). In DNA, the CDR3 is TGTGCCAGCAGCTTTGGAGTAGCGGGAGGGGGAGGATCCTATGAGCAGTTCTTC. Amino acid sequence: CASSFGVAGGGGSYEQFF.

The gene calls are TRBV5-4 and TRBJ2-2; perhaps TRBD1 as D (6 bases). Germline lookup yields CDR1 SGHNT and CDR2 YYREEE (reference sequence). Trimming stripped 4 bases from V and 6 bases from J, with 10 bases between. The CDR3 has 13 amino acids. CDR3 bases: TGTGCCAGCAGCAACTACAGGGCCGGGGAGCTGTTTTTT. Translation: CASSNYRAGELFF.

The genes are TRBV7-9 and TRBJ2-6; 9 bases fit TRBD2. Germline assignment: CDR1 SEHNR and CDR2 FQNEAQ (reference sequence). The CDR3 runs to 18 residues. Trimming cost V 5 bases and J 2 bases; bases outside gene matches: 10. In DNA form, the CDR3 reads TGTGCCAGCAGCCGTAGCGGGAGTGTTTTGGCTGGGGCCAACGTCCTGACTTTC. Its translation is CASSRSGSVLAGANVLTF.